Listed below are T cell receptor beta chains from one sample, sequenced in a study of blood T cell repertoires in COVID-19. Assay used: immunoSEQ multiplex PCR; TCRdb lists only in-frame clones, some missing. The table lists around 160,000 clones, roughly 77% of them singletons. The sample taken for sequencing was peripheral blood. These receptors were collected from a human donor in a cohort sampled during active COVID-19. The CDR3 runs from the conserved cysteine through the conserved F or W. A D gene is named only where the DNA matches it firmly. The size of a clone is reported for some rows only, either as once, few or many, or as a class for expanded clones.

>-|TRBJ1-1|-|TRBV10-3
TGTGCCATCAGTGACGGCACTGAAGCTTTCTTT
CAISDGTEAFF
>-|TRBJ1-1|-|TRBV5-1
TGCGCCAGCAGCTTCTGGGACTACACTGAAGCTTTCTTT
CASSFWDYTEAFF
>once|TRBJ1-2|TRBD1|TRBV7-2
TGTGCCAGCAGTCAGTCATCAGGGGGCCTCCCCCACGGCTACACCTTC
CASSQSSGGLPHGYTF
>-|TRBJ1-5|-|TRBV19
TGTGCCAGTAGTATAGCCAGGTTCTATAGTCAGCCCCAGCATTTT
CASSIARFYSQPQHF
>-|TRBJ2-7|-|TRBV9
TGTGCCAGCAGCGTAACCGGGAACAGCTACGAGCAGTACTTC
CASSVTGNSYEQYF
>-|TRBJ2-3|TRBD1|TRBV7-8
TGTGCCAGCAGCTCAGGACAGGGTAGGGGTACGCAGTATTTT
CASSSGQGRGTQYF
>-|TRBJ2-3|-|TRBV6-5
TGTGCCAGCAGCGCCGACAGGACTAGCACAGATACGCAGTATTTT
CASSADRTSTDTQYF
>-|TRBJ1-3|-|TRBV27
TGTGCCAGCAGTGATAGAGCTCTTGGAAACACCATATATTTT
CASSDRALGNTIYF
>-|TRBJ2-7|TRBD1|TRBV28
TGTGCCAGCAGTTTGGACAGGGCTGGGCAGTACTTC
CASSLDRAGQYF
>-|TRBJ2-5|-|TRBV7-9
TGTGCTAGCAACGTTGCAGGACAAGAGACCCAGTACTTC
CASNVAGQETQYF
>few|TRBJ2-3|TRBD1|TRBV23-1
TGCTCAGGCCACAGGGGGCGCGTCGGAGATACGCAGTATTTT
CSGHRGRVGDTQYF
>-|TRBJ2-3|TRBD2|TRBV9
TGTGCCAGCAGCACGAGAGCGGGAGGGCCAGGAGATACGCAGTATTTT
CASSTRAGGPGDTQYF
>-|TRBJ2-2|-|TRBV12-3/TRBV12-4
TGTGCCAGCAGTTTTACCAGAACCGGGGAGCTGTTTTTT
CASSFTRTGELFF
>-|TRBJ1-1|TRBD1|TRBV5-1
TGCGCCAGCAGCTCAGGACAGGGGATGAACACTGAAGCTTTCTTT
CASSSGQGMNTEAFF
>-|TRBJ2-5|TRBD1|TRBV24-1
TGTGCCACCAGTGACCAGGACAGGCCCGGGGAGACCCAGTACTTC
CATSDQDRPGETQYF
>-|TRBJ2-5|-|TRBV19
TGTGCCAGTAGTATCCGTGGTAGAGAGACCCAGTACTTC
CASSIRGRETQYF
>-|TRBJ2-7|-|TRBV27
TGTGCCAGCAGTTTAATGGGCAGTTCCTACGAGCAGTACTTC
CASSLMGSSYEQYF
>-|TRBJ1-2|-|TRBV5-4
TGTGCCAGCAGCTTGGGGGGGGAGGGTAACTATGGCTACACCTTC
CASSLGGEGNYGYTF
>-|TRBJ1-4|-|TRBV19
TGTGCCAGTAATTCCGTAAGGGGGAGATTTAATGAAAAACTGTTTTTT
CASNSVRGRFNEKLFF
>-|TRBJ1-2|TRBD1|TRBV27
TGTGCCAGCAGTTTCTGGGGGACAGGGGGTGGTTATGGCTACACCTTC
CASSFWGTGGGYGYTF
>-|TRBJ1-1|-|TRBV5-6
TGTGCCAGCAGCTTGGTACAACTGAACACTGAAGCTTTCTTT
CASSLVQLNTEAFF
>-|TRBJ1-2|-|TRBV7-9
TGTGCCAGCAGCTTAGAAGGGGTGAACTATGGCTACACCTTC
CASSLEGVNYGYTF
>-|TRBJ2-7|-|TRBV11-2
TGTGCCAGCAGCATTAGGGGGTTTGGGTACGAGCAGTACTTC
CASSIRGFGYEQYF
>-|TRBJ2-7|-|TRBV28
TGTGCCAGCAGTTTGGGTCGGGGGGCCCACGAGCAGTACTTC
CASSLGRGAHEQYF
>few|TRBJ2-3|-|TRBV12-3/TRBV12-4
TGTGCCAGCATGACTAGGCCAGATACGCAGTATTTT
CASMTRPDTQYF
>once|TRBJ1-6|TRBD1|TRBV3-1/TRBV3-2
TGTGCCAGCAGCCAGGCGGGACAGTATAATTCACCCCTCCACTTT
CASSQAGQYNSPLHF
>-|TRBJ2-1|TRBD1|TRBV9
TGTGCCAGCAGCGAGGACAGGGGCGCCTACAATGAGCAGTTCTTC
CASSEDRGAYNEQFF
>-|TRBJ2-7|TRBD2|TRBV6-2/TRBV6-3
TGTGCCAGCAGCGGGGGGGGACGCGAGCAGTACTTC
CASSGGGREQYF
>-|TRBJ2-1|TRBD1|TRBV7-9
TGTGCCAGCAGCTTCCGGACAGGGGGCAATGAGCAGTTCTTC
CASSFRTGGNEQFF
>-|TRBJ2-3|-|TRBV7-7
TGTGCCACCGGAGGAGGAGGGGATACGCAGTATTTT
CATGGGGDTQYF
>-|TRBJ2-7|-|TRBV6-5
TGTGCCAGCAGTTACTCGCGCCTACAGCTACCCTACGAGCAGTACTTC
CASSYSRLQLPYEQYF
>-|TRBJ1-1|-|TRBV6-6
TGTGCCAGCAGCCTCAGGGGCTTGAACACTGAAGCTTTCTTT
CASSLRGLNTEAFF
>-|TRBJ1-6|TRBD1|TRBV27
TGTGCCAGTCGGACAGGGTTGTCCTCACCCCTCCACTTT
CASRTGLSSPLHF